This T cell receptor (beta chain) was captured by sequencing in a study of blood T cell repertoires in COVID-19. Study as a whole: T cells, B-cell-depleted T cells, or PBMCs supplied cDNA or gDNA.

TCRdb's copy holds only in-frame clones and misses some; the assay was immunoSEQ multiplex PCR. This table has some 120,000 clones, approximately 89% appearing once. The V gene's germline CDR1 is LGHNA and CDR2 YNFKEQ. V lost 0 bases, J lost 5 bases, and 7 bases stayed unmatched. The CDR3 spans 17 residues. Material: peripheral blood. The sequence came from a man between 35 and 55 years old with acute or convalescent COVID-19. The genes are TRBV4-2 and TRBJ1-1; 12 bases align to TRBD1. CDR3 loop: CASSQDPGQGAWTEAFF. The DNA of the CDR3 is TGTGCCAGCAGCCAAGATCCGGGACAGGGGGCTTGGACTGAAGCTTTCTTT.